Below are 19 T cell receptor beta chains sequenced from a single sample in a study of CD8 T cells in Susac syndrome. Random hexamers were used to reverse transcribe roughly 0.45 to 1 ug of RNA. TCRdb independently ran MiXCR on the immunoSEQ multiplex PCR reads; one entry per CDR3 protein. There are approximately 120,000 distinct CDR3 sequences in the sample; approximately 95% occur only once, and less than 0.4% lies in the top ten. The sample taken for sequencing was CD8+ T cells from PBMCs. These receptors came from a human donor with multiple sclerosis.

This chain connects TRBV20-1 to TRBJ2-7, with 11 bases that match TRBD2. This CDR3 has 13 residues. J lost 4 bases, V lost 4 bases, and 3 bases had no gene match. Germline V gene data show CDR1 as DFQATT and CDR2 as SNEGSKA (reference sequence). The CDR3 coding sequence is TGCAGTGCTAAGGGACTAGCGGATTACGAGCAGTACGTC. It yields the protein CSAKGLADYEQYV.

This chain links TRBV24-1 with TRBJ2-7; 7 bases fit TRBD1. The CDR3 extends over 13 amino acids. The V gene end was trimmed by 6 bases and the J gene end by 3 bases; junction bases not matched to a gene: 4. CDR1 and CDR2 (germline): KGHDR, SFDVKD. CDR3 protein: CATSLTGSYEQYF. The CDR3 coding sequence is TGTGCCACCAGTTTGACAGGGAGCTACGAGCAGTACTTC.

This chain links TRBV19 with TRBJ2-3; D perhaps matches TRBD1 (6 bases). CDR1 LNHDA and CDR2 SQIVND come from the germline V gene (reference sequence). The CDR3 totals 15 residues. Deletions cut 1 base from V and 5 bases from J, with 13 bases between. CDR3 residues: CASSIGSGARDTQYF. The CDR3 region has the DNA TGTGCCAGTAGTATAGGATCAGGGGCAAGAGATACGCAGTATTTT.

J is TRBJ1-2 and V is TRBV27; a weak D match, TRBD1 (5 bases). Germline CDR1 is MNHEY and CDR2 is SMNVEV (reference sequence). Between the trimmed V and J ends, which lost 3 bases and 1 base, there was a span of 9 bases. CDR3 length: 14 amino acids. CDR3: CASSFRGLNYGYTF. The CDR3 nucleotides read TGTGCCAGCAGTTTCCGGGGCCTTAACTATGGCTACACCTTC.

The rearrangement joins TRBV5-4 to TRBJ1-2; 8 bases align to TRBD1. After removal of 2 bases from V and 4 bases from J, the junction contained 7 bases not matched to a gene. The CDR3 runs to 15 residues. The germline V gene has CDR1 SGHNT and CDR2 YYREEE (reference sequence). CDR3 in DNA: TGTGCCAGCAGCTTAGGACAGGGCGGATTCTATGGCTACACCTTC. Protein product: CASSLGQGGFYGYTF.

This clonotype came up once. A read error may account for a junction end that differs from germline. This chain connects TRBV5-1 to TRBJ1-2; 7 bases line up with TRBD1. The CDR3 has 12 residues. Looked up from germline, CDR1 is SGHRS and CDR2 is YFSETQ. CDR3 bases: TGCGCCAGCAGCTTGGGCGGGACAGAACTCTCTTTC. Protein: CASSLGGTELSF.

The J gene is TRBJ1-1, the V gene TRBV7-3, with D maybe TRBD1 (5 bases). The CDR3 totals 14 residues. Germline CDR1 reads SGHTA; CDR2 reads FQGTGA. V shed 5 bases and J shed 4 bases, with 14 bases lying between them. The CDR3 region is CASSPTRGVTEAFF. The CDR3 DNA reads TGTGCCAGCAGCCCCACGAGAGGGGTCACTGAAGCTTTCTTT.

The gene calls are TRBV9 and TRBJ2-1; 9 positions agree with TRBD1. CDR3 length equals 17 residues. The J segment lost 6 bases and the V segment lost 1 base, leaving 11 bases of the junction unmatched. CDR1 is SGDLS and CDR2 is YYNGEE in the germline V gene. The CDR3 DNA follows: TGTGCCAGCAGCGTACCCAAAACGGGACAGGGTAGCAATGAGCAGTTCTTC. It codes for CASSVPKTGQGSNEQFF.

V gene TRBV7-8 combines with J gene TRBJ2-3, with D tentatively TRBD2 (5 bases). CDR1 is SGHVS and CDR2 is FQNEAQ in the germline V gene. The CDR3 contains 16 residues. V was trimmed by 1 base and J by 2 bases, leaving 13 bases between them. The CDR3 sequence: CASSLVPAGHTDTQYF. CDR3 coding DNA: TGTGCCAGCAGCTTAGTCCCTGCGGGTCACACAGATACGCAGTATTTT.

J is TRBJ2-3 and V is TRBV7-9; weak D call: TRBD2 (5 bases). This CDR3 region has 12 residues. V dropped 3 bases and J dropped 5 bases, with 6 bases sitting between them. Germline V gene lookup returns CDR1 SEHNR and CDR2 FQNEAQ (reference sequence). The DNA of the CDR3 is TGTGCCAGCAGCTTCGGGGTAGATACGCAGTATTTT. Translation gives CASSFGVDTQYF.

This clonotype has only one observation. The gene calls are TRBV25-1 and TRBJ1-2; weak D call: TRBD1 (6 bases). The CDR3 is made up of 14 amino acids. Trimming pared 5 bases from V and 2 bases from J, leaving 12 bases between. Per the germline V gene, CDR1 is MGHDK and CDR2 is SYGVNS. This CDR3 is CASSFRGPNYGYTF. The CDR3 DNA follows: TGTGCCAGCAGTTTCCGGGGGCCCAACTATGGCTACACCTTC.

This chain links TRBV27 with TRBJ2-1; D tentatively fits TRBD1 or TRBD2 (5 bases each). This CDR3 region has 14 residues. V shed 5 bases and J shed 10 bases, with 18 bases lying between them. CDR1 is MNHEY and CDR2 is SMNVEV in the germline V gene (reference sequence). CDR3 amino acids: CASSVSQRGPEQFF. In DNA, the CDR3 is TGTGCCAGCAGTGTGTCCCAACGGGGCCCGGAGCAGTTCTTC.

This sequence joins TRBV24-1 and TRBJ2-1, with 10 bases fitting TRBD2. Trimming took 6 bases from V and 5 from J; bases not matched to a gene: 9. Germline V gene sequence: CDR1 KGHDR, CDR2 SFDVKD. The CDR3 sequence is 16 residues long. The CDR3 loop is CATSPSSGRANNEQFF. The CDR3, as DNA: TGTGCCACCAGTCCGTCGAGCGGGAGGGCCAACAATGAGCAGTTCTTC.

Here the CDR3 reads CASSLSGQGTYGYTF. CDR3 coding DNA: TGTGCCAGCAGCCTTTCAGGACAGGGAACCTATGGCTACACCTTC. V usage is TRBV2 and J usage is TRBJ1-2, with 8 bases matching TRBD1. J was trimmed by 4 bases and V by 6 bases; bases with no gene match: 10. The CDR3 is 15 amino acids. Germline V CDR1 and CDR2: SNHLY, FYNNEI.

The chain joins TRBV11-2 to TRBJ1-1; perhaps TRBD1 as D (6 bases). From germline, CDR1 is SGHAT and CDR2 FQNNGV. V was pared by 6 bases and J by 5 bases, with 19 bases between. The CDR3 is 15 residues long. CDR3 protein: CASSPLSGGQTEAFF. Written as DNA, the CDR3 is TGTGCCAGCAGTCCCTTATCCGGGGGGCAAACTGAAGCTTTCTTT.

The chain uses TRBV27 and TRBJ2-1, with a tentative D call TRBD1 (6 bases). CDR1 and CDR2 (germline): MNHEY, SMNVEV (reference sequence). V was cut by 5 bases and J by 8 bases, with 10 bases left in between. This CDR3 is 12 amino acids long. CDR3 sequence reads: CASSPEGDEQFF. The CDR3 coding sequence is TGTGCCAGCAGTCCTGAGGGGGATGAGCAGTTCTTC.

V is TRBV2 and J is TRBJ1-1; D gene uncertain. The CDR3 consists of 12 residues. The V gene lost 11 bases and the J gene lost 6 bases, with 16 bases spanning the gap. The germline CDR1 and CDR2 sequences are SNHLY and FYNNEI. This chain's CDR3 is CAEAGSYAEAFF. CDR3 coding DNA: TGTGCCGAGGCCGGTTCATACGCTGAAGCTTTCTTT.

V and J are TRBV4-1 and TRBJ1-2; 12 bases agree with TRBD1. The CDR3 runs to 17 residues. Germline CDR1 MGHRA, CDR2 YSYEKL. V gave up 0 bases and J gave up 4 bases; unmatched junction bases: 6. CDR3 sequence reads: CASSQDPGTGGSYGYTF. The DNA of the CDR3 is TGCGCCAGCAGCCAAGATCCAGGGACAGGGGGCAGCTATGGCTACACCTTC.

The chain has TRBV19 and TRBJ2-2; TRBD2 might be the D (6 bases). The CDR3 is 15 amino acids. Germline CDR1 is LNHDA and CDR2 is SQIVND (reference sequence). Trimming shortened V by 4 bases and J by 7 bases, and 16 bases separated the two germline ends. The CDR3 region has the DNA TGTGCCAGTAGTACTAGACTAGTTCAGGACGGGGAGCTGTTTTTT. As protein: CASSTRLVQDGELFF.